Described below is a single TCR beta chain sequence and its context. Its antigen remains unidentified. Primers: 60 Vbeta forward and 13 Jbeta reverse. Original data processing: Tens of millions of unique TCR beta chains, about 11 million of them shared, were counted by a later analysis. This table comes from immunoSEQ multiplex PCR, and its TCRdb copy is limited to in-frame clones, with some not included. V, J and clone size are taken as reported in that table, and D and trimming were inferred from the DNA itself. The sample yields some 150,000 clones, about 82% seen once. This sample was taken from a study of cytomegalovirus exposure and HLA in healthy donors. Findings of the study overall: Serostatus for CMV was the only available immune exposure information.

V trimming: 7 bases; J trimming: 9 bases; junction bases outside the gene matches: 13. Per germline, CDR1 SQVTM and CDR2 ANQGSEA. The CDR3 contains 14 residues. The V and J genes are TRBV29-1 and TRBJ2-1; 9 bases map to TRBD2. This clonotype was obtained from a female donor in good health and CMV-seronegative. Material for sequencing was PBMCs. CDR3 sequence (DNA): TGCAGCGCCCCAGGCGGGAGGGCCTCTCGTGAGCAGTTCTTC. As protein: CSAPGGRASREQFF.